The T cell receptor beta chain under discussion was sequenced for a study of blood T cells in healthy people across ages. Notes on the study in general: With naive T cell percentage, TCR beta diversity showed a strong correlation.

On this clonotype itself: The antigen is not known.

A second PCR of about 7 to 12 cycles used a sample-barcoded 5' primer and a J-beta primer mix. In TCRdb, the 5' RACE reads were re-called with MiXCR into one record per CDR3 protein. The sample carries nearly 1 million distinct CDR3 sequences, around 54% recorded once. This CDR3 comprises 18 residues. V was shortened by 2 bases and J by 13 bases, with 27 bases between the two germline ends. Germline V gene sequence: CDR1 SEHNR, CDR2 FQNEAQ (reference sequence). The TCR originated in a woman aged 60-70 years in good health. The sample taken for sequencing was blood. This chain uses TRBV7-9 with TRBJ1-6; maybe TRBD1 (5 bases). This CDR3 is CASSLWVPTGPGGAPLHF. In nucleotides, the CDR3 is TGTGCCAGCAGCTTATGGGTCCCAACCGGGCCCGGAGGGGCGCCCCTCCACTTT.